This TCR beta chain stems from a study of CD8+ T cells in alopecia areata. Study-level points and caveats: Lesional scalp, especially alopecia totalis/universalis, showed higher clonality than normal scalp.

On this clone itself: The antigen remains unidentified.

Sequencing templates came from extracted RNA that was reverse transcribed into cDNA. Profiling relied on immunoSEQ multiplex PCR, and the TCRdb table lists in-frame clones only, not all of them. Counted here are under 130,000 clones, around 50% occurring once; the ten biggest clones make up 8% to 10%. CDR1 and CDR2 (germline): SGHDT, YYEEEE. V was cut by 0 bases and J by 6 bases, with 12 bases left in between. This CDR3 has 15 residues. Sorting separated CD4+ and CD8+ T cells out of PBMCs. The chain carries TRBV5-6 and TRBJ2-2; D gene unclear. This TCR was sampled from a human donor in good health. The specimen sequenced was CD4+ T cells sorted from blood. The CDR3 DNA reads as TGTGCCAGCAGCTTGGGGGCCGGTTGGGCCGGGGAGCTGTTTTTT. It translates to CASSLGAGWAGELFF.